A single sample gave rise to the 15 T cell receptor beta chains below, sequenced in a study of metastatic and nonmetastatic thyroid tumors. Each patient came to thyroid surgery without any prior treatment (of any kind). TCRdb recomputed clones from the PCR reads via MiXCR. The data hold about 16,000 clones, with approximately 12% observed a single time. Sequencing was performed on tumor tissue. The receptors here all came from a female donor with papillary thyroid cancer or a benign thyroid nodule (not recorded which). Some clones in this sample may be carry-over from other donors' samples.

This clone showed up many times. J is TRBJ2-1 and V is TRBV19, with 7 bases that match TRBD1. Trimming removed 8 bases from V and 1 base from J; junction bases left unmatched: 11. Germline V gene sequence: CDR1 LNHDA, CDR2 SQIVND (reference sequence). The CDR3 covers 16 residues. This chain's CDR3 is CASLPGTALSYNEQFF. The CDR3 nucleotides are TGTGCCAGTCTCCCCGGGACAGCCCTGTCCTACAATGAGCAGTTCTTC.

The CDR3 DNA reads TGTGCCAGCAGAGGACTAGCGGGAAGCGAGCAGTACTTC. Translating it yields CASRGLAGSEQYF. The V and J genes are TRBV12-3 or TRBV12-4 and TRBJ2-7, with TRBD2 matching 12 bases. The CDR3 has 13 amino acids. V dropped 6 bases and J dropped 6; count of bases not matched to a gene: 3.

The table lists this clone with many counts. The sample holds other DNA sequences that translate to the same CDR3. V usage is TRBV5-1 and J usage is TRBJ1-1; D not certain. Trimming shortened V by 0 bases and J by 0 bases, and 9 bases separated the two germline ends. CDR1 is SGHRS and CDR2 is YFSETQ in the germline V gene. This CDR3 has 15 amino acids. The CDR3 DNA follows: TGCGCCAGCAGCTTGGGAGCTATCATGAACACTGAAGCTTTCTTT. This gives the protein CASSLGAIMNTEAFF.

In this sample, this clone turned up many times. The chain couples TRBV20-1 to TRBJ2-7; D possibly corresponds to TRBD1 (6 bases). V dropped 7 bases and J dropped 3 bases, with 13 bases sitting between them. Germline V lookup: CDR1 DFQATT, CDR2 SNEGSKA (reference sequence). This CDR3 has 12 residues. The CDR3 region is CSVGAFIYEQYF. Written as DNA, the CDR3 is TGCAGTGTGGGGGCATTTATCTACGAGCAGTACTTC.

Many counts were recorded for this clone. The chain is built from TRBV7-6 and TRBJ1-2; TRBD1 matches at 9 bases. Germline V gene sequence: CDR1 SGHVS, CDR2 FNYEAQ. There are 16 residues in the CDR3. Trimming removed 1 base from V and 6 bases from J; junction bases left unmatched: 9. The CDR3 DNA reads TGTGCCAGCAGCTTAGTAGCCCAGGACAGGGGTAATGGCTACACCTTC. Translating it yields CASSLVAQDRGNGYTF.

There are many counts of this clone. A much larger clonotype is one base distant, so this may be a read error. Other DNA sequences in the same sample also yield this CDR3. The rearrangement links TRBV20-1 to TRBJ1-5; D is unclear. The V gene's germline CDR1 is DFQATT and CDR2 SNEGSKA (reference sequence). V dropped 3 bases and J dropped 2 bases, with 17 bases sitting between them. This CDR3 is 16 amino acids long. CDR3 region: CSARGFGITGNQPQHF. In DNA, the CDR3 is TGCAGTGCTAGGGGGTTTGGAATTACGGGCAATCAGCCCCAGCATTTT.

This clone was observed at least ten times. The chain is built from TRBV3-1 and TRBJ1-1; no firm D call. The CDR3 totals 15 residues. V was trimmed by 1 base and J by 1 base, leaving 10 bases between them. The V gene's germline CDR1 is LGHDT and CDR2 YNNKEL (reference sequence). The CDR3 sequence: CASSQGRSGNTEAFF. In DNA form, the CDR3 reads TGTGCCAGCAGCCAAGGTAGATCAGGGAACACTGAAGCTTTCTTT. Using reference TRBV3-1 and TRBJ1-1 for the parts outside the CDR3, the full variable domain is DTAVSQTPKYLVTQMGNDKSIKCEQNLGHDTMYWYKQDSKKFLKIMFSYNNKELIINETVPNRFSPKSPDKAHLNLHINSLELGDSAVYFCASSQGRSGNTEAFFGQGTRLTVV.

Points on this clone: The junction differs from germline at one of its ends, possibly a read error. The rearrangement uses TRBV10-1 and TRBJ2-1; the D is unclear. This CDR3 is 14 amino acids long. Germline-derived CDR1 and CDR2 are WNHNN and SYGVQD (reference sequence). The CDR3, as DNA: TGCGACAGCAGTGAGTACGGCAACCAAAATGAGCAGTTCTTC. This codes for CDSSEYGNQNEQFF.

This clone was recorded many times. The chain links TRBV20-1 to TRBJ1-6, with D possibly being TRBD1 (6 bases). This CDR3 has 14 amino acids. The V and J ends lost 0 bases and 9 bases respectively, with 12 bases between them. Germline CDR1 is DFQATT and CDR2 is SNEGSKA (reference sequence). The CDR3 DNA follows: TGCAGTGCTAGAGAGCAGGGGAGAGCTTCACCCCTCCACTTT. Protein: CSAREQGRASPLHF.

This clone occurred once. Possible read error: a much larger clone is one base away. The gene calls are TRBV11-2 and TRBJ2-2; no firm D call. V lost 5 bases to trimming and J lost 2 bases, with 15 bases between them. Germline V gene sequence: CDR1 SGHAT, CDR2 FQNNGV. The CDR3 is 16 amino acids. The CDR3 here is CASSPPAAYNTGELFF. As DNA, the CDR3 is TGTGCCAGCAGCCCACCGGCGGCGTATAACACCGGGGAGCTGTTTTTT.

This chain links TRBV2 with TRBJ2-1; the match to TRBD1 covers 9 bases. The CDR3 spans 15 residues. Unmatched junction bases numbered 11, after V lost 8 bases and J lost 6 bases. Per the germline V gene, CDR1 is SNHLY and CDR2 is FYNNEI. Here the CDR3 reads CASGSYRGRFNEQFF. The DNA of the CDR3 is TGTGCCAGCGGCTCCTACAGGGGGCGATTCAATGAGCAGTTCTTC.

This clone has a count of ten or more. The rearrangement joins TRBV6-2 or TRBV6-3 to TRBJ2-7; the D gene is possibly TRBD1 (6 bases). The CDR3 consists of 13 residues. Germline lookup yields CDR1 MNHEY and CDR2 SVGEGT. The germline V and J ends were trimmed by 8 bases and 6 bases, with 17 bases remaining between them. The CDR3 DNA is TGTGCCAGCGGGGTACAGGGATCGAGCGAGCAGTACTTC. This sequence encodes CASGVQGSSEQYF.

This clone occurred many times. V and J are TRBV18 and TRBJ2-6, with D perhaps matching TRBD1 (6 bases). Germline CDR1 and CDR2: KGHSH and LQKENI. The CDR3 is made up of 19 amino acids. Deletions cut 3 bases from V and 0 bases from J, with 18 bases between. The CDR3 DNA reads TGTGCCAGCTCACCCACTCCTCCACAGGGCTTCTCTGGGGCCAACGTCCTGACTTTC. Encoded protein: CASSPTPPQGFSGANVLTF.

This clone was recorded many times. DNA of the CDR3: TGTGCCAGCAGCCGAATTCCGGGACAGCGGCGGAACACTGAAGCTTTCTTT. Protein sequence: CASSRIPGQRRNTEAFF. This chain connects TRBV12-3 or TRBV12-4 to TRBJ1-1; 7 bases map to TRBD1. The ends lost 6 bases at V and 1 base at J; junction bases unmatched: 14. The CDR3 consists of 17 residues.

The table lists this clone with many counts. The chain employs TRBV4-1 and TRBJ1-4; tentatively, D is TRBD1 (5 bases). Germline lookup yields CDR1 MGHRA and CDR2 YSYEKL. The CDR3 has 15 amino acids. Trimming removed 3 bases from V and 10 bases from J, with 18 bases in between. CDR3 bases: TGCGCCAGCAGCCATACGACGGACAACAGTGGAAAACTGTTTTTT. Residues: CASSHTTDNSGKLFF.